Below are 3 T cell receptor beta chains sequenced from a single sample in a study of T cell clonotyping in hematopoietic cell transplantation. Generated by immunoSEQ multiplex PCR, the TCRdb table keeps only in-frame clones and is missing some. This table holds around 8,300 clones, about three fifths found once. Sequencing used peripheral blood mononuclear cells, obtained 100 days after allogeneic stem cell transplant. All receptors come from a male patient aged 60-69 years who had an allogeneic stem cell transplant from an unrelated donor, so the T cells may come from the graft donor. Some clones in this sample may be carry-over from other donors' samples.

There are a few counts of this clone. The chain combines TRBV11-2 with TRBJ1-4; 9 bases map to TRBD1. This CDR3 spans 14 amino acids. The junction had 7 bases not matched to a gene; V was cut back by 5 bases and J by 9 bases. CDR1 is SGHAT, CDR2 FQNNGV, per germline. The CDR3 is CASSTGTGSKKLFF. The CDR3 DNA reads TGTGCCAGCAGCACCGGGACAGGGTCGAAAAAACTGTTTTTT.

The chain combines TRBV7-8 with TRBJ2-7; D is ambiguous. Trimming removed 5 bases from V and 0 bases from J, with 20 bases in between. Germline lookup yields CDR1 SGHVS and CDR2 FQNEAQ. This CDR3 comprises 17 residues. CDR3 residues: CASSPQVPGPSSYEQYF. DNA for the CDR3: TGTGCCAGCAGCCCTCAAGTTCCGGGCCCGAGCTCCTACGAGCAGTACTTC.

This sequence joins TRBV12-5 and TRBJ2-7; D may be TRBD2 (5 bases). Germline V gives CDR1 LGHNT, CDR2 FRNRAP. V was pared by 5 bases and J by 4 bases, with 12 bases between. The CDR3 extends over 13 amino acids. The CDR3 loop reads CASGPRDRYEQYF. The CDR3 DNA sequence: TGTGCTAGTGGTCCCCGGGATCGGTACGAGCAGTACTTC.